Described below is a single T cell receptor beta chain sequence and its context. The V and J ends lost 6 bases and 1 base respectively, with 8 bases between them. The germline gives CDR1 KGHDR, CDR2 SFDVKD. This CDR3 contains 13 residues. These data originate in a study of intratumoral heterogeneity in liver cancer. About the study: Most patients were male, with a median age of around 60 years.

TCRdb's table, derived via immunoSEQ multiplex PCR, lists solely in-frame clones and lacks some. Here the sample spans about 5,900 clones, around two thirds being singletons. The sample here was tumor-adjacent normal tissue, taken before any cancer treatment. The clonotype originates from a man between 65 and 85 years old with hepatocellular carcinoma. This chain links TRBV24-1 with TRBJ2-5; maybe TRBD2 (6 bases). The CDR3 bases are TGTGCCACCAGTCCCGGGGGCCAAGAGACCCAGTACTTC. Protein sequence: CATSPGGQETQYF.